This T cell receptor beta chain was recovered during a study of patients and donors after allogeneic stem cell transplantation. V was pared by 8 bases and J by 5 bases, with 15 bases of the junction left unmatched. Germline CDR1 and CDR2: MNHNY and SVGAGI (reference sequence). The CDR3 loop spans 17 amino acids. MiXCR, run by TCRdb on the RT-PCR reads, gives a single entry per CDR3 protein. The sample comprises roughly 41,000 distinct CDR3 sequences, more than 30% of which are singletons, and 55% to 75% rests with the top ten. The material sequenced was blood, either unsorted or a sorted T cell fraction (not recorded which). The chain couples TRBV6-6 to TRBJ2-1; 10 nucleotides match TRBD2. The TCR was taken from a human donor who was either an allogeneic HSCT recipient or a stem cell or donor lymphocyte infusion donor (not recorded which). It is not recorded whose cells these are; they may come from a transplant donor. Here the CDR3 DNA reads TGTGCCAGCCGCGCTGGGGGGGTTAGCGGGAGGAACAATGAGCAGTTCTTC. It is translated as CASRAGGVSGRNNEQFF.